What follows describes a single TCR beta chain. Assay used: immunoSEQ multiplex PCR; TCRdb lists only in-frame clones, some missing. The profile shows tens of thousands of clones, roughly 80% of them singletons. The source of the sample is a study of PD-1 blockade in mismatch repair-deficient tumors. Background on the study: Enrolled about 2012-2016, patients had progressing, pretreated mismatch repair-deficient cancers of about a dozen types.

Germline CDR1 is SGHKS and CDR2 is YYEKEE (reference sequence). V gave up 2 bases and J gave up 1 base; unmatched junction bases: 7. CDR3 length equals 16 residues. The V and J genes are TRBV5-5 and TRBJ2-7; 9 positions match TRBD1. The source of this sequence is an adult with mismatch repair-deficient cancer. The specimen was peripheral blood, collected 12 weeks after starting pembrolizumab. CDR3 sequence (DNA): TGTGCCAGCAGCTTTGGAGGGACAGGGAGATCCTACGAGCAGTACTTC. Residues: CASSFGGTGRSYEQYF.